These 2 T cell receptor beta chains originate from one sample sequenced in a study of T cell repertoires in cytomegalovirus infection. Their target antigens are unknown. MiXCR, run by TCRdb on the reads, gives a single entry per CDR3 protein. The sample lists 250,000 to 400,000 distinct CDR3 sequences; around a quarter were seen once. The specimen comprised cultured PBMCs, sampled from culture after CMV antigen stimulation. The receptors derive from a human donor in good health (CMV status not recorded). Some clones in this sample may be carry-over from other donors' samples.

This chain links TRBV12-3 or TRBV12-4 with TRBJ1-2; D not resolved. This CDR3 is built from 13 residues. Trimming pared 6 bases from V and 4 bases from J, leaving 12 bases between. CDR3 in amino acids: CASSPEGSYGYTF. CDR3 DNA sequence: TGTGCCAGCAGCCCTGAGGGCTCCTATGGCTACACCTTC.

This clonotype was found many times. This chain connects TRBV19 to TRBJ1-5; 7 bases are a match to TRBD1. The CDR3 contains 15 residues. After removal of 5 bases from V and 0 bases from J, the junction contained 4 bases not matched to a gene. Looked up from germline, CDR1 is LNHDA and CDR2 is SQIVND (reference sequence). The CDR3 DNA follows: TGTGCCAGTAGTTTCGACAGGGCTAGCAATCAGCCCCAGCATTTT. Translated: CASSFDRASNQPQHF.